What follows are 10 T cell receptor beta chains derived from one specimen sequenced in a study of beta chain features in type 1 diabetes. These receptors are not linked to any known antigen. Study outcomes and limitations: In every one of the four CD4+ subsets, TCRB CDR3s were moderately but significantly shorter in Type 1 diabetes patients.

Investigators reverse transcribed all isolated RNA, so they sequenced expressed TCRB transcripts. Only in-frame clones appear in the TCRdb table, and some are missing; sequencing was by immunoSEQ multiplex PCR. The repertoire holds 250,000 to 300,000 clones, approximately 24% seen once, with approximately 0.011% in the top ten. Input material: naive CD4+ T cells from blood. The receptor set was obtained from a woman aged 25 to 45 with type 1 diabetes.

The CDR3 nucleotides are TGTGCCAGCAGCTTAGGGACTATCTATGGCTACACCTTC. It specifies CASSLGTIYGYTF. This chain uses TRBV11-2 with TRBJ1-2; D is uncertain. Germline V CDR1 and CDR2: SGHAT, FQNNGV. The length of the CDR3 is 13 residues. With 1 base removed from V and 4 bases from J, the gap between germline ends came to 7 bases. Variable domain in full (rest from reference TRBV11-2 and TRBJ1-2): EAGVAQSPRYKIIEKRQSVAFWCNPISGHATLYWYQQILGQGPKLLIQFQNNGVVDDSQLPKDRFSAERLKGVDSTLKIQPAKLEDSAVYLCASSLGTIYGYTFGSGTRLTVV.

The J gene is TRBJ1-5, the V gene TRBV18; D is undetermined. The V gene's germline CDR1 is KGHSH and CDR2 LQKENI. This CDR3 spans 16 amino acids. Trimming stripped 2 bases from V and 0 bases from J, with 11 bases between. The DNA of the CDR3 is TGTGCCAGCTCACCATCATCAGGCTTTAGCAATCAGCCCCAGCATTTT. This translates into CASSPSSGFSNQPQHF.

This chain joins TRBV5-6 and TRBJ1-2; TRBD1 might be the D (5 bases). With 9 bases removed from V and 6 bases from J, the gap between germline ends came to 15 bases. CDR3 size: 12 residues. Germline-derived CDR1 and CDR2 are SGHDT and YYEEEE. The CDR3 sequence is CATTMGGNGYTF. As DNA, the CDR3 is TGTGCCACCACTATGGGGGGAAATGGCTACACCTTC.

The chain has TRBV11-2 and TRBJ2-7; 8 nucleotides match TRBD2. CDR1 SGHAT and CDR2 FQNNGV come from the germline V gene. The CDR3 has 13 amino acids. The J segment lost 6 bases and the V segment lost 1 base, leaving 2 bases of the junction unmatched. The DNA for the CDR3 is TGTGCCAGCAGCTTAGCGGCGGGAGGCGAGCAGTACTTC. Amino acid sequence: CASSLAAGGEQYF. Filled out from reference TRBV11-2 and TRBJ2-7, the complete variable domain reads EAGVAQSPRYKIIEKRQSVAFWCNPISGHATLYWYQQILGQGPKLLIQFQNNGVVDDSQLPKDRFSAERLKGVDSTLKIQPAKLEDSAVYLCASSLAAGGEQYFGPGTRLTVT.

Only a few counts were recorded for this clone. V is TRBV4-1 and J is TRBJ2-7, with TRBD2 matching 9 bases. Germline V CDR1 and CDR2: MGHRA, YSYEKL. V lost 1 base and J lost 1; bases outside the gene matches: 8. CDR3 size: 17 residues. CDR3 nucleotide sequence: TGCGCCAGCAGCCAAGTCAGTAGCGGGAGTTTTTCCTACGAGCAGTACTTC. It codes for CASSQVSSGSFSYEQYF.

The sample holds a few counts of this clone. CDR3 in DNA: TGCGCCAGCAGCCAAGTCCCTAGCGGCTACTACGAGCAGTACTTC. Amino acids: CASSQVPSGYYEQYF. The V call is TRBV4-1, the J call TRBJ2-7, with 7 bases lining up with TRBD2. Germline CDR1 MGHRA, CDR2 YSYEKL. The CDR3 is 15 residues long. The J segment lost 3 bases and the V segment lost 1 base, leaving 6 bases of the junction unmatched.

This clone was counted between two and nine times. The V call is TRBV27, the J call TRBJ2-7; D might be TRBD2 (6 bases). This CDR3 region has 14 residues. Germline loops: CDR1 MNHEY, CDR2 SMNVEV (reference sequence). With 1 base removed from V and 6 bases from J, the gap between germline ends came to 13 bases. In DNA, the CDR3 is TGTGCCAGCAGTTTATTGCGGGGTCCTGGCGAGCAGTACTTC. Amino acids: CASSLLRGPGEQYF.

This clone was found a few times. The rearrangement links TRBV30 to TRBJ1-1; 7 nucleotides match TRBD1. The CDR3 loop spans 14 amino acids. Germline V gene lookup returns CDR1 GTSNPN and CDR2 SVGIG (reference sequence). The junction had 3 bases not matched to a gene; V was cut back by 2 bases and J by 0 bases. CDR3 bases: TGTGCCTGGAGTAGGGGACAGCTGAACACTGAAGCTTTCTTT. Translation: CAWSRGQLNTEAFF.

This clone turned up a few times. The chain links TRBV9 to TRBJ2-2; D unclear. V was shortened by 4 bases and J by 0 bases, with 10 bases between the two germline ends. The CDR3 is 15 residues long. Germline loops: CDR1 SGDLS, CDR2 YYNGEE. CDR3 DNA sequence: TGTGCCAGCAGCCTTGTGGGCGCGAACACCGGGGAGCTGTTTTTT. Amino acid sequence: CASSLVGANTGELFF.

This chain connects TRBV9 to TRBJ1-5, with TRBD1 matching over 9 bases. J gave up 1 base and V 2 bases, and 4 bases lay outside the gene matches. The CDR3 has 16 residues. Germline V gives CDR1 SGDLS, CDR2 YYNGEE. The CDR3 loop reads CASSVDGQGSNQPQHF. The CDR3 DNA reads TGTGCCAGCAGCGTCGACGGACAGGGGAGCAATCAGCCCCAGCATTTT.